There are many counts of the clone carrying this T cell receptor beta chain. Its specificity is not known. An absence of ophthalmopathy progression within 18 months meant stable Graves' hyperthyroidism. Newly diagnosed patients aged 18 to 65 had hyperthyroidism of under 2 months' duration. Amplification targeted TCR beta CDR3 regions from RNA transcripts. Primed by the HTBI set, a first-round RT-PCR was run on the TCR CDR3. TCRdb re-analysed the multiplex PCR reads in MiXCR, keeping a single row per CDR3 protein. This table has around 340,000 distinct CDR3 sequences, about 20% appearing once. This sample stems from a study of T cells in Graves' hyperthyroidism and ophthalmopathy. Study-level results: Prediction of ophthalmopathy progression came a median around 6 months pre-onset. Among thyroid clonotypes expanded above 0.001, most also appeared in blood.

Trimming removed 7 bases from V and 6 bases from J; junction bases left unmatched: 6. Germline V gene lookup returns CDR1 MDHEN and CDR2 SYDVKM. The CDR3 spans 12 residues. Sequenced material: blood. The chain carries TRBV28 and TRBJ2-7, with 7 bases that match TRBD1. This TCR was recovered from a woman aged 45-60 years with Graves' hyperthyroidism. This CDR3 is CASTTSGGEQYF. In DNA form, the CDR3 reads TGTGCCAGCACTACTTCAGGGGGCGAGCAGTACTTC.